The 18 T cell receptor beta chains reported below all come from one sample, sequenced in a study of Ad26.COV2.S vaccination and SARS-CoV-2 variants. Generated by immunoSEQ multiplex PCR, the TCRdb table keeps only in-frame clones and is missing some. Here the sample spans just over 350,000 clones, 92% being singletons. Here the sequenced sample was peripheral blood, taken after recovery from COVID-19. The receptors originated from a human donor who had recovered from COVID-19.

The rearrangement uses TRBV12-3 or TRBV12-4 and TRBJ1-2; unclear D gene. V lost 2 bases and J 5 bases, leaving 9 bases between the germline ends. There are 13 residues in the CDR3. CDR3 region: CASSLTTVYGYTF. Written as DNA, the CDR3 is TGTGCCAGCAGTTTAACGACGGTTTATGGCTACACCTTC.

V gene TRBV9 combines with J gene TRBJ1-2; 10 nucleotides match TRBD1. The V gene's germline CDR1 is SGDLS and CDR2 YYNGEE. J lost 6 bases, V lost 7 bases, and 18 bases had no gene match. The CDR3 is 17 amino acids. The CDR3 is CASGDIRTGGVRDGYTF. CDR3 in DNA: TGTGCCAGCGGTGACATAAGGACAGGGGGTGTTAGGGATGGCTACACCTTC.

CDR3 amino acids: CASSEGLAGGRHETQYF. Written as DNA, the CDR3 is TGCGCCAGCAGTGAAGGACTAGCGGGGGGGCGGCATGAGACCCAGTACTTC. The chain joins TRBV10-1 to TRBJ2-5; 15 bases match TRBD2. Germline V gives CDR1 WNHNN, CDR2 SYGVQD (reference sequence). Trimming removed 3 bases from V and 5 bases from J; junction bases left unmatched: 7. The CDR3 extends over 17 amino acids.

V gene TRBV11-3 combines with J gene TRBJ2-3, with D perhaps TRBD1 or TRBD2 (5 bases each). The V gene lost 5 bases and the J gene lost 0 bases, with 12 bases spanning the gap. The CDR3 contains 15 residues. CDR1 is SGHNT and CDR2 is YENEEA in the germline V gene. The CDR3 reads CASSRDGTSTDTQYF. The CDR3 DNA follows: TGTGCCAGCAGCCGGGACGGAACTAGCACAGATACGCAGTATTTT. The full variable domain, in which reference TRBV11-3 and TRBJ2-3 provide the parts outside the CDR3, is EAGVVQSPRYKIIEKKQPVAFWCNPISGHNTLYWYLQNLGQGPELLIRYENEEAVDDSQLPKDRFSAERLKGVDSTLKIQPAELGDSAVYLCASSRDGTSTDTQYFGPGTRLTVL.

The genes are TRBV4-1 and TRBJ2-2; 8 nucleotides align to TRBD1. This CDR3 has 19 amino acids. V shed 2 bases and J 0 bases; nucleotides not matched to a gene: 11. In germline, CDR1 is MGHRA, CDR2 YSYEKL. The CDR3 DNA reads as TGCGCCAGCAGCCAAAGATCGGACAGGGTGTTCGCGAACACCGGGGAGCTGTTTTTT. This codes for CASSQRSDRVFANTGELFF.

The chain joins TRBV6-2 or TRBV6-3 to TRBJ1-4; D is possibly TRBD1 (5 bases). Germline V gene data show CDR1 as MNHEY and CDR2 as SVGEGT. Trimming stripped 4 bases from V and 3 bases from J, with 15 bases between. This CDR3 comprises 16 residues. The CDR3 loop reads CASSFLGDLANEKLFF. DNA for the CDR3: TGTGCCAGCAGTTTTTTAGGGGATCTCGCTAATGAAAAACTGTTTTTT.

The chain is built from TRBV19 and TRBJ1-2, with 7 bases lining up with TRBD1. V shed 4 bases, J shed 2 bases, and the junction held 1 base outside the gene matches. The V gene's germline CDR1 is LNHDA and CDR2 SQIVND (reference sequence). There are 13 residues in the CDR3. In nucleotides, the CDR3 is TGTGCCAGTAGTAAACAGGGGAACTATGGCTACACCTTC. Protein sequence: CASSKQGNYGYTF.

This clone has a single count. The J gene is TRBJ2-1, the V gene TRBV19; either TRBD1 or TRBD2 may fit D (5 bases each). The V end lost 5 bases, the J end lost 4 bases, and 15 bases lay between the germline ends. This CDR3 has 15 residues. Looked up from germline, CDR1 is LNHDA and CDR2 is SQIVND (reference sequence). CDR3 loop: CASSLRTGGYNEQFF. The CDR3 nucleotides are TGTGCCAGTAGTTTACGGACTGGGGGATACAATGAGCAGTTCTTC.

The chain links TRBV5-1 to TRBJ2-1; no clear D gene. V was clipped by 0 bases and J by 9 bases, with 16 bases between them. The CDR3 runs to 15 residues. Germline V gene data show CDR1 as SGHRS and CDR2 as YFSETQ. This CDR3 reads CASSLASNVAGEQFF. In DNA form, the CDR3 reads TGCGCCAGCAGCTTGGCAAGTAACGTGGCTGGTGAGCAGTTCTTC.

V and J are TRBV23-1 and TRBJ2-7; D unresolved. TRBV23-1 is an open reading frame whose function is uncertain. The V end lost 1 base, the J end lost 2 bases, and 18 bases lay between the germline ends. CDR3 size: 17 residues. This CDR3 reads CASSQWDVRTSPYEQYF. The CDR3 coding sequence is TGCGCCAGCAGTCAATGGGATGTCAGAACCTCCCCCTACGAGCAGTACTTC.

This clone has only a few counts. The CDR3 loop reads CASSLTGRSSYEQYF. The DNA for the CDR3 is TGCGCCAGCAGCTTGACAGGAAGAAGCTCCTACGAGCAGTACTTC. V is TRBV5-1 and J is TRBJ2-7; D might be TRBD1 (5 bases). Per germline, CDR1 SGHRS and CDR2 YFSETQ. Trimming shortened V by 1 base and J by 0 bases, and 11 bases separated the two germline ends. The CDR3 contains 15 residues.

This rearrangement joins TRBV18 to TRBJ1-2; no clear D. Per germline, CDR1 KGHSH and CDR2 LQKENI. V shed 3 bases and J shed 7 bases, with 6 bases lying between them. This CDR3 is built from 11 residues. The CDR3, as DNA: TGTGCCAGCTCACCGGACGTTGGCTACACCTTC. It is translated as CASSPDVGYTF.

The chain uses TRBV6-5 and TRBJ2-2; TRBD2 matches 8 bases. The J segment lost 6 bases and the V segment lost 5 bases, leaving 8 bases of the junction unmatched. This CDR3 comprises 15 residues. From germline, CDR1 is MNHEY and CDR2 SVGAGI. The DNA of the CDR3 is TGTGCCAGCAGTCTTAAAAGCGGGGGTTCCGGGGAGCTGTTTTTT. Amino acids: CASSLKSGGSGELFF.

This clone was seen a single time. The rearrangement links TRBV4-2 to TRBJ2-3; D is undetermined. CDR3 length: 16 amino acids. Trimming pared 0 bases from V and 5 bases from J, leaving 15 bases between. The germline CDR1 and CDR2 sequences are LGHNA and YNFKEQ. DNA for the CDR3: TGTGCCAGCAGCCAAGAAGTAGGGATTTCAGGAGATACGCAGTATTTT. Translating gives CASSQEVGISGDTQYF.

The chain is built from TRBV9 and TRBJ1-2; 7 nucleotides line up with TRBD1. Germline CDR1 reads SGDLS; CDR2 reads YYNGEE. CDR3 length equals 14 residues. The V gene end was trimmed by 0 bases and the J gene end by 3 bases; junction bases not matched to a gene: 2. The CDR3: CASSVVTGDYGYTF. CDR3 nucleotides: TGTGCCAGCAGCGTAGTTACAGGGGACTATGGCTACACCTTC.

This clone appeared a few times. V gene TRBV20-1 combines with J gene TRBJ1-1, with no clear D. The V and J ends lost 3 bases and 8 bases respectively, with 10 bases between them. Germline V lookup: CDR1 DFQATT, CDR2 SNEGSKA (reference sequence). The CDR3 has 11 amino acids. In nucleotides, the CDR3 is TGCAGTGCTAGTCGTACAATAGAAGCTTTCTTT. Its translation is CSASRTIEAFF.

This chain links TRBV27 with TRBJ1-1; the D gene is possibly TRBD1 (5 bases). Germline-derived CDR1 and CDR2 are MNHEY and SMNVEV (reference sequence). Between the trimmed V and J ends, which lost 0 bases and 4 bases, there was a span of 12 bases. This CDR3 spans 15 amino acids. The CDR3 sequence is CASSLSGELITEAFF. CDR3 coding DNA: TGTGCCAGCAGTTTATCGGGGGAGTTAATCACTGAAGCTTTCTTT.

As DNA, the CDR3 is TGTGCCAGCAGCTTAGAGGGACCCACCCCCGCATATGGCTACACCTTC. It is translated as CASSLEGPTPAYGYTF. The V call is TRBV7-4, the J call TRBJ1-2; a weak D match, TRBD1 (5 bases). The V end lost 1 base, the J end lost 5 bases, and 17 bases lay between the germline ends. Germline V lookup: CDR1 SGHVT, CDR2 SQSDAQ. The length of the CDR3 is 16 residues. Full variable domain (remainder filled in from reference TRBV7-4 and TRBJ1-2): GAGVSQSPRYKVAKRGRDVALRCDSISGHVTLYWYRQTLGQGSEVLTYSQSDAQRDKSGRPSGRFSAERPERSVSTLKIQRTEQGDSAVYLCASSLEGPTPAYGYTFGSGTRLTVV.